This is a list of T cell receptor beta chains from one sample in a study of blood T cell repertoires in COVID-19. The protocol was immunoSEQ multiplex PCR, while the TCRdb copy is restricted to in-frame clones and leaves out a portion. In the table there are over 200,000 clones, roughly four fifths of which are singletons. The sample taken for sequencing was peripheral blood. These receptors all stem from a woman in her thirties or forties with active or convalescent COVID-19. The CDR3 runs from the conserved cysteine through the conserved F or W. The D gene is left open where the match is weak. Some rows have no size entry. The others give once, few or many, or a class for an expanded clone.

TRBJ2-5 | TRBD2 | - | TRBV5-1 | CASSLGGGETQYF | TGCGCCAGCAGCTTGGGCGGGGGGGAGACCCAGTACTTC
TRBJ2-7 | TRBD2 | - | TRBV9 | CASSVGAGDYEQYF | TGTGCCAGCAGCGTAGGGGCGGGAGATTACGAGCAGTACTTC
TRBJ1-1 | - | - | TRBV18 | CASSPLGPGFTEAFF | TGTGCCAGCTCACCACTGGGGCCAGGTTTCACTGAAGCTTTCTTT
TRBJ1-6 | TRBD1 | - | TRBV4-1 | CASSFRTGDYNSPLHF | TGCGCCAGCAGCTTTCGGACAGGGGATTATAATTCACCCCTCCACTTT
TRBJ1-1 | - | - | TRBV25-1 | CASSEFRAQFGTEAFF | TGTGCCAGCAGTGAATTCAGGGCCCAGTTCGGCACTGAAGCTTTCTTT
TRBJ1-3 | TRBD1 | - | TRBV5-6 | CASSYTGGLSGNTIYF | TGTGCCAGCAGCTATACAGGGGGCCTCTCTGGAAACACCATATATTTT
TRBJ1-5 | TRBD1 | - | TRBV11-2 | CASSQGTGGSNQPQHF | TGTGCCAGCAGCCAGGGGACAGGGGGTTCAAATCAGCCCCAGCATTTT
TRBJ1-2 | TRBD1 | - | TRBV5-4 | CASSASTGAKGYTF | TGTGCCAGCAGCGCCTCCACAGGGGCCAAGGGCTACACCTTC
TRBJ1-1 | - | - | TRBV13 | CASSFTGNTEAFF | TGTGCCAGCAGCTTTACAGGGAACACTGAAGCTTTCTTT
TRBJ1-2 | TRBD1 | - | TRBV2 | CASRADRGNGYTF | TGTGCCAGCAGGGCGGACAGGGGAAATGGCTACACCTTC
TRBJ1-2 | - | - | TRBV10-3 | CAISEGGDGYTF | TGTGCCATCAGCGAAGGGGGGGATGGCTACACCTTC
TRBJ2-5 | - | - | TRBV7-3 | CASSLIDGGQETQYF | TGTGCCAGCAGCTTAATTGATGGAGGACAAGAGACCCAGTACTTC
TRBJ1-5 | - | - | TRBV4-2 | CASSPRAGDNQPQHF | TGTGCCAGCAGCCCAAGGGCCGGGGACAATCAGCCCCAGCATTTT
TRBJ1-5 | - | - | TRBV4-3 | CASSQGRTGVQQPQHF | TGCGCCAGCAGCCAAGGTCGGACGGGAGTACAACAGCCCCAGCATTTT
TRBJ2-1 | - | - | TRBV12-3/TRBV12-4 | CASSPHRVEFF | TGTGCCAGCAGTCCACACAGGGTGGAGTTCTTC
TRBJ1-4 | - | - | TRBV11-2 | CASSLDQFGGKLFF | TGTGCCAGCAGCTTAGATCAGTTTGGTGGAAAACTGTTTTTT
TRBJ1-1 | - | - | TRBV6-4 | CASSDLRGKAFF | TGTGCCAGCAGTGACCTGAGGGGGAAAGCTTTCTTT
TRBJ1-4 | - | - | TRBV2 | CASQGGAHEKLFF | TGTGCCAGCCAAGGGGGGGCGCATGAAAAACTGTTTTTT
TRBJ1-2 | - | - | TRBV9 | CASSVQGNYGYTF | TGTGCCAGCAGCGTACAGGGGAACTATGGCTACACCTTC
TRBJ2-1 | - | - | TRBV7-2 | CASSLSTGNEQFF | TGTGCCAGCAGCTTATCGACAGGCAATGAGCAGTTCTTC
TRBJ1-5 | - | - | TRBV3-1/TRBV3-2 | CASSPDNGNQPQHF | TGTGCCAGCAGCCCGGACAACGGCAATCAGCCCCAGCATTTT
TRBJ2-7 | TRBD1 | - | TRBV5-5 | CASSLGQGGYEQYF | TGTGCCAGCAGCCTTGGACAGGGGGGGTACGAGCAGTACTTC
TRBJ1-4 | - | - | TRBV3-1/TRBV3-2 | CASSRGGADEKLFF | TGTGCCAGCAGTCGCGGGGGTGCAGATGAAAAACTGTTTTTT
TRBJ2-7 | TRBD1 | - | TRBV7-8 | CASSLSGGASYEQYF | TGTGCCAGCAGCTTATCAGGGGGCGCGTCCTACGAGCAGTACTTC
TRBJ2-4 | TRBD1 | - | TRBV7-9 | CASSSPDRAPKNIQYF | TGTGCCAGCAGCTCACCTGACAGGGCCCCCAAAAACATTCAGTACTTC
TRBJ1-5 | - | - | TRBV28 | CASFSGLNSNQPQHF | TGTGCCAGTTTCTCTGGGCTGAATAGCAATCAGCCCCAGCATTTT
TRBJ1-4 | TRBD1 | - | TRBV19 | CASSVRPGQGYNEKLFF | TGTGCCAGTAGTGTTCGACCGGGACAGGGTTATAATGAAAAACTGTTTTTT
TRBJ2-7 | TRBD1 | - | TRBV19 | CASSISGTGGREQYF | TGTGCCAGTAGTATATCCGGGACAGGGGGCCGCGAGCAGTACTTC
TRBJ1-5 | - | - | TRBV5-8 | CASSSGGPNQPQHF | TGTGCCAGCAGCAGCGGTGGACCCAATCAGCCCCAGCATTTT
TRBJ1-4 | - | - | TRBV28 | CASRTDSGKLFF | TGTGCCAGCCGGACAGACTCCGGGAAACTGTTTTTT
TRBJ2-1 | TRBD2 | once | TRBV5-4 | CASSPSASGGQREQFF | TGTGCCAGCAGCCCGAGTGCTAGCGGGGGTCAGAGGGAGCAGTTCTTC
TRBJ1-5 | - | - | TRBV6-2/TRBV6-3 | CASSYGGGDSNQPQHF | TGTGCCAGCAGTTACGGAGGGGGGGATAGCAATCAGCCCCAGCATTTT
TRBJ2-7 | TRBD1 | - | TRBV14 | CASSPWTGMGEQYF | TGTGCCAGCAGCCCTTGGACAGGGATGGGAGAGCAGTACTTC
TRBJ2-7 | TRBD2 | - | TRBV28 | CASSLGGAGGSYEQYF | TGTGCCAGCAGTTTAGGTGGAGCGGGGGGCTCCTACGAGCAGTACTTC
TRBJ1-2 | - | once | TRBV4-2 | CASFPREAANYGYTF | TGTGCCAGCTTTCCACGGGAGGCAGCTAACTATGGCTACACCTTC